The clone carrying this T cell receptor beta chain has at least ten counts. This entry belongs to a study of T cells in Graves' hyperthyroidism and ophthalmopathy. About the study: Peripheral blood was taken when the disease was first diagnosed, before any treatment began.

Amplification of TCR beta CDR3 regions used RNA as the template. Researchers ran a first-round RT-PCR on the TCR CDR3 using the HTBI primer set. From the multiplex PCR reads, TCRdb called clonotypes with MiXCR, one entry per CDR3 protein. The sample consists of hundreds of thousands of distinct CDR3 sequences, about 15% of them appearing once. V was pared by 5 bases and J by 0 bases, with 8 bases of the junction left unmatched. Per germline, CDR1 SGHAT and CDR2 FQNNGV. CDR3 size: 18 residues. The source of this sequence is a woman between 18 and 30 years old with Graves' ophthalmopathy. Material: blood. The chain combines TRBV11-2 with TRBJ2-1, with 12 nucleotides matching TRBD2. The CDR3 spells CASSLTSGGLSSYNEQFF. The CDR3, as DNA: TGTGCCAGCAGCCTTACTAGCGGGGGGCTAAGCTCCTACAATGAGCAGTTCTTC.